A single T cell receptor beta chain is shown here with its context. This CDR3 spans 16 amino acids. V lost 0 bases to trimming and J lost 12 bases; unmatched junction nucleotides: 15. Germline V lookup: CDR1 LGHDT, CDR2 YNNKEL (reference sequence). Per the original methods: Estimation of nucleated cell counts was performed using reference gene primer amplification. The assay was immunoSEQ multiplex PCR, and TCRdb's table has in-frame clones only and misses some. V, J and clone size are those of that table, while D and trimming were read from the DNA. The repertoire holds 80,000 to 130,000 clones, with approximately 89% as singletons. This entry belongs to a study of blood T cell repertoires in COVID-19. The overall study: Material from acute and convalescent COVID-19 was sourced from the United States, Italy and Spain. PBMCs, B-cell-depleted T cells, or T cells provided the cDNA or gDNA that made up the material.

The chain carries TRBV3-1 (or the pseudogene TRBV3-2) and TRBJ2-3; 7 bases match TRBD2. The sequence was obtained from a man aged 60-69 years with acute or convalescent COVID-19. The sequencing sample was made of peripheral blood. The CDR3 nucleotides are TGTGCCAGCAGCCAAGATCTAGCGGTCCCGCTTCCCCGTCAGTATTTT. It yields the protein CASSQDLAVPLPRQYF.